This is a list of T cell receptor beta chains from one sample in a study of technical replicates of blood from several donors. Sequencing was performed with immunoSEQ multiplex PCR; in TCRdb, only in-frame clones are kept and a portion is missing. Altogether about 83,000 clones are present, just under 95% being singletons, with the ten largest covering around 0.23%. Sequencing was done on a sample of T cells isolated from PBMCs. All receptors come from a human donor in good health. CDR3s include the opening cysteine and the closing phenylalanine or tryptophan. Each record gives: clone size, V gene, CDR3 length, J gene, D gene, CDR3 DNA, CDR3 protein. The D gene is left open where the match is weak. A clone size is listed for some rows: how often the clone was seen (once, few, many), or a class if it is expanded.

.	TRBV19	14	TRBJ2-7	.	TGTGCCAGTAGTACCCGAGGCCAGGGCTACGAGCAGTACTTC	CASSTRGQGYEQYF
.	TRBV5-1	16	TRBJ1-2	.	TGCGCCAGCAGCTTGGCCCCAGGGGTTCGGGGGGATGGCTACACCTTC	CASSLAPGVRGDGYTF
.	TRBV10-2	15	TRBJ1-1	TRBD1	TGCGCCAGCAGCCCGGGACAGGGTTCAAGCACTGAAGCTTTCTTT	CASSPGQGSSTEAFF
.	TRBV7-6	15	TRBJ2-1	TRBD2	TGTGCCAGCAGACTTAGCGGGAGACAGGTTGATGAGCAGTTCTTC	CASRLSGRQVDEQFF
once	TRBV5-4	16	TRBJ2-1	.	TGTGCCAGCAGCTCCAAAACAGGATTCGCCTACAATGAGCAGTTCTTC	CASSSKTGFAYNEQFF
.	TRBV5-4	14	TRBJ1-1	.	TGTGCCAGCAGCGCAACTCACGGGTGGACTGAAGCTTTCTTT	CASSATHGWTEAFF
.	TRBV2	15	TRBJ2-2	.	TGTGCCAGCACCGGGGAACCCGCGAACACCGGGGAGCTGTTTTTT	CASTGEPANTGELFF
.	TRBV27	13	TRBJ1-3	.	TGTGCCAGCAGTTACGGTCCCGGAAACACCATATATTTT	CASSYGPGNTIYF
.	TRBV6-1	18	TRBJ2-7	TRBD1	TGTGCCAGCAGTGGCCCGGGACAGGATAAGGGACTTGCCTACGAGCAGTACTTC	CASSGPGQDKGLAYEQYF
.	TRBV19	15	TRBJ2-1	TRBD2	TGTGCCAGTAGACCTCTAGCGGGAGTGGGTAATGAGCAGTTCTTC	CASRPLAGVGNEQFF
.	TRBV5-1	16	TRBJ2-5	TRBD1	TGCGCCAGCAGCTTGGGGCCGGGACAGGTACAAGAGACCCAGTACTTC	CASSLGPGQVQETQYF
.	TRBV6-1	19	TRBJ2-1	TRBD2	TGTGCCAGCAGTGTCGCTCCCAAGATAGGACTAGCGGGAGGGGATGAGCAGTTCTTC	CASSVAPKIGLAGGDEQFF
.	TRBV19	16	TRBJ1-1	TRBD1	TGTGCCAGTAGTATAAACCAGGGGGCGCGAAACACTGAAGCTTTCTTT	CASSINQGARNTEAFF
.	TRBV15	18	TRBJ2-3	TRBD2	TGTGCCACCAGCTCAACCGGGACTAGCGGGTCGTTCACAGATACGCAGTATTTT	CATSSTGTSGSFTDTQYF
.	TRBV19	13	TRBJ2-1	.	TGTGCCAGTACCCCGCGGCCCACCGATGAGCAGTTCTTC	CASTPRPTDEQFF
.	TRBV27	15	TRBJ1-4	.	TGTGCCAGCGGCCGGGTCGGACAGACCAATGAAAAACTGTTTTTT	CASGRVGQTNEKLFF
.	TRBV7-7	14	TRBJ2-5	.	TGTGCTAGCAGCTTCGGACTGGGACAAGAGACCCAGTACTTC	CASSFGLGQETQYF
.	TRBV9	18	TRBJ2-7	TRBD1	TGTGCCAGCAGCGTAGCTACCTCGTCGCAGGGGGCGTTCCACGAGCAGTACTTC	CASSVATSSQGAFHEQYF
.	TRBV7-2	19	TRBJ1-5	TRBD1	TGTGCCAGCAGCTCCAGCATTTATGGCGGACAGGGGGCTGTTCAGCCCCAGCATTTT	CASSSSIYGGQGAVQPQHF
.	TRBV6-5	15	TRBJ2-7	TRBD1	TGTGCCAGCTCCTCTCAAGTGGGACAGGCCTACGAGCAGTACTTC	CASSSQVGQAYEQYF
.	TRBV13	13	TRBJ2-2	.	TGTGCCAGCAGCGAAGAGGGGGCCGGGGAGCTGTTTTTT	CASSEEGAGELFF
.	TRBV5-6	17	TRBJ2-6	TRBD1	TGTGCCAGCAGCTTCTTACAGGGGTTCTCTGGGGCCAACGTCCTGACTTTC	CASSFLQGFSGANVLTF
.	TRBV19	15	TRBJ2-7	TRBD2	TGTGCCAGTAGTGCGGGACTAGCGGTTTCCTACGAGCAGTACTTC	CASSAGLAVSYEQYF
.	TRBV7-6	15	TRBJ1-4	.	TGTGCCAGCAGCTATCGGACGGGATCTAATGAAAAACTGTTTTTT	CASSYRTGSNEKLFF
.	TRBV7-3	13	TRBJ2-4	.	TGTGCCAGCAGCCTAGGGGGGGAAGGGATTCAGTACTTC	CASSLGGEGIQYF
.	TRBV2	10	TRBJ2-1	.	TGTGCCAGCGCGAAGGAGATTTCGTTCTTC	CASAKEISFF
.	TRBV6-5	14	TRBJ2-5	.	TGTGCCAGCACTACCTTCGGAGGGCTAGAGACCCAGTACTTC	CASTTFGGLETQYF
.	TRBV2	14	TRBJ1-2	.	TGTGCCAGCAGTCCAACCCAGGGGATGTACGGCTACACCTTC	CASSPTQGMYGYTF
.	TRBV27	17	TRBJ1-4	TRBD1	TGTGCCAGCAGTTCACCGAAGACAGGGGGAAAGGTTGAAAAACTGTTTTTT	CASSSPKTGGKVEKLFF
.	TRBV7-6	16	TRBJ2-3	.	TGTGCCAGCAGTTTGCGGACGGGACATATAAGAGATACGCAGTATTTT	CASSLRTGHIRDTQYF
.	TRBV19	13	TRBJ2-3	TRBD1	TGTGCCAGTAGGGACAGGGGCCCAGATACGCAGTATTTT	CASRDRGPDTQYF
.	TRBV10-1	13	TRBJ2-2	.	TGCGCCAGCAGTGAGGTAGTAACCGGGGAGCTGTTTTTT	CASSEVVTGELFF
.	TRBV5-8	14	TRBJ2-5	TRBD1	TGTGCCAGCACCCCTCCAGGGGGCGGGGAGACCCAGTACTTC	CASTPPGGGETQYF
.	TRBV27	15	TRBJ2-2	TRBD1	TGTGCCAGCAGAACCGGGACAGACAACACCGGGGAGCTGTTTTTT	CASRTGTDNTGELFF
.	TRBV12-5	12	TRBJ1-1	.	TGTGCTAGTGTCGAGAAGAACACTGAAGCTTTCTTT	CASVEKNTEAFF
.	TRBV7-9	14	TRBJ1-1	.	TGTGCCAGCACTCGACAGGAACTGAACACTGAAGCTTTCTTT	CASTRQELNTEAFF
.	TRBV4-2	15	TRBJ2-5	TRBD1	TGTGCCAGCAGCCGGGACAGGATGGAGGGAGAGACCCAGTACTTC	CASSRDRMEGETQYF
.	TRBV2	18	TRBJ2-1	TRBD2	TGTGCCAGCAGGGAGAGTCGGGGGGGCGAGGGCGGTAAAAGTGAGCAGTTCTTC	CASRESRGGEGGKSEQFF
.	TRBV6-5	15	TRBJ1-2	TRBD1	TGTGCCAGCAGTTACTCGCATCAGGGGGCGCGTGGCTACACCTTC	CASSYSHQGARGYTF
once	TRBV5-1	14	TRBJ2-7	TRBD1	TGCGCCAGCAGCCAGCTCGGGACAGGGGGCGAGCAGTACTTC	CASSQLGTGGEQYF
.	TRBV5-1	14	TRBJ2-3	.	TGCGCCAGCAGCTTCAGCGGTTTAGCAGATACGCAGTATTTT	CASSFSGLADTQYF
.	TRBV15	16	TRBJ2-1	TRBD2	TGTGCCACCAGCAGAGGTAATGGGGGGGTCTACAATGAGCAGTTCTTC	CATSRGNGGVYNEQFF
.	TRBV18	16	TRBJ2-7	TRBD1	TGTGCCAGCTCACCCACCCCCGGGACAGGGCGCTACGAGCAGTACTTC	CASSPTPGTGRYEQYF
.	TRBV7-6	15	TRBJ2-3	TRBD2	TGTGCCAGCAGCTCGGGTGCGGGGGGGATAGATACGCAGTATTTT	CASSSGAGGIDTQYF
.	TRBV11-3	14	TRBJ1-2	.	TGTGCCAGCAGCGCCCGGGACAACAAATCTGGCTACACCTTC	CASSARDNKSGYTF